These 18 T cell receptor beta chains originate from one sample sequenced in a study of T cell repertoires in cytomegalovirus infection. TCRdb passed the reads through MiXCR, listing each CDR3 protein once. The data hold approximately 100,000 distinct CDR3 sequences, with about 22% observed a single time. The source material was CD8+ T cells from PBMCs. All receptors derive from a human donor in good health (CMV status not recorded). Some clones in this sample may be carry-over from other donors' samples.

This clonotype was detected many times. The chain couples TRBV20-1 to TRBJ1-1; no clear D. The V gene lost 4 bases and the J gene lost 3 bases, with 9 bases spanning the gap. The germline V gene encodes CDR1 DFQATT and CDR2 SNEGSKA (reference sequence). This CDR3 comprises 12 residues. The DNA of the CDR3 is TGCAGTGCTAATTCGGAGGACACTGAAGCTTTCTTT. Translation gives CSANSEDTEAFF.

The gene calls are TRBV28 and TRBJ2-2, with D tentatively TRBD1 or TRBD2 (5 bases each). CDR3 size: 14 residues. Germline-derived CDR1 and CDR2 are MDHEN and SYDVKM. The V gene lost 7 bases and the J gene lost 4 bases, with 13 bases spanning the gap. CDR3 loop: CASTRLGVTGELFF. In nucleotides, the CDR3 is TGTGCCAGCACTAGATTGGGGGTCACCGGGGAGCTGTTTTTT. The full variable domain, completed using reference TRBV28 and TRBJ2-2, is DVKVTQSSRYLVKRTGEKVFLECVQDMDHENMFWYRQDPGLGLRLIYFSYDVKMKEKGDIPEGYSVSREKKERFSLILESASTNQTSMYLCASTRLGVTGELFFGEGSRLTVL.

There are many counts of this clonotype. This chain uses TRBV29-1 with TRBJ2-7, with 7 positions matching TRBD1. V gave up 0 bases and J gave up 1 base; unmatched junction bases: 9. Germline CDR1 reads SQVTM; CDR2 reads ANQGSEA. This CDR3 is 16 amino acids long. CDR3 DNA: TGCAGCGTTGAAGAGGGGGAGACAGGGAGTTCCTACGAGCAGTACTTC. Translation: CSVEEGETGSSYEQYF.

This chain uses TRBV28 with TRBJ1-1; TRBD1 agrees at 7 bases. Germline CDR1 reads MDHEN; CDR2 reads SYDVKM. The CDR3 sequence is 16 residues long. V was clipped by 5 bases and J by 1 base; unmatched bases: 10. CDR3 residues: CASSPLPGTENTEAFF. In DNA form, the CDR3 reads TGTGCCAGCAGTCCATTGCCAGGGACAGAGAACACTGAAGCTTTCTTT.

This clonotype was detected a few times. The chain employs TRBV6-5 and TRBJ2-1, with 9 bases identical to TRBD2. CDR3 length equals 17 residues. CDR1 is MNHEY and CDR2 is SVGAGI in the germline V gene. V gave up 0 bases and J gave up 3 bases; unmatched junction bases: 6. The CDR3 region has the DNA TGTGCCAGCAGTTACTCTACAGCGGGGGGTAACTACAATGAGCAGTTCTTC. Residues: CASSYSTAGGNYNEQFF.

The CDR3: CASSQEGAESYEQYF. CDR3 coding DNA: TGCGCCAGCAGCCAAGAGGGTGCGGAGTCCTACGAGCAGTACTTC. The rearrangement uses TRBV4-3 and TRBJ2-7; D is ambiguous. Deletions cut 0 bases from V and 1 base from J, with 10 bases between. Per germline, CDR1 LGHNA and CDR2 YSLEER. The CDR3 runs 15 residues.

This rearrangement joins TRBV20-1 to TRBJ1-1; no reliable D call. Germline V gene lookup returns CDR1 DFQATT and CDR2 SNEGSKA (reference sequence). V lost 1 base and J lost 3, with 6 bases in between. The CDR3 covers 12 residues. As DNA, the CDR3 is TGCAGTGCTAGAGGCTCGGACACTGAAGCTTTCTTT. This codes for CSARGSDTEAFF.

This clonotype has more than one count but fewer than ten. This rearrangement joins TRBV10-3 to TRBJ2-3; D is ambiguous. CDR3 size: 12 residues. Germline V lookup: CDR1 ENHRY, CDR2 SYGVKD. The V end lost 3 bases, the J end lost 7 bases, and 8 bases lay between the germline ends. This CDR3 is CAISDKGHTQYF. The DNA for the CDR3 is TGTGCCATCAGTGACAAGGGCCATACGCAGTATTTT.

This sequence joins TRBV12-3 or TRBV12-4 and TRBJ1-6; TRBD1 aligns across 7 bases. V dropped 3 bases and J dropped 10; count of bases not matched to a gene: 6. The length of the CDR3 is 14 residues. The CDR3 sequence is CASSFGQGGSPLHF. The CDR3 coding sequence is TGTGCCAGCAGTTTCGGGCAGGGGGGATCACCCCTCCACTTT.

The V call is TRBV7-4, the J call TRBJ1-5; 12 bases are a match to TRBD1. The trim removed 1 base at V and 7 bases at J, leaving 5 bases unmatched. The CDR3 runs 16 residues. CDR1 SGHVT and CDR2 SQSDAQ come from the germline V gene. The CDR3 DNA reads as TGTGCCAGCAGCTTAGGGGGGACAGGGGGCAGGCAGCCCCAGCATTTT. Its protein product is CASSLGGTGGRQPQHF.

This chain joins TRBV19 and TRBJ1-1, with D perhaps matching TRBD1 (6 bases). V gave up 7 bases and J gave up 2 bases, with 14 bases separating them. The CDR3 totals 14 residues. CDR1 is LNHDA and CDR2 is SQIVND in the germline V gene (reference sequence). For the CDR3, the DNA is TGTGCCAGTACCTTGGGACAATACAACACTGAAGCTTTCTTT. This translates into CASTLGQYNTEAFF.

This clonotype was observed many times. The chain's CDR3 is CASSTPWVNYGYTF. The CDR3 DNA reads as TGTGCCAGCAGCACCCCATGGGTTAACTATGGCTACACCTTC. The genes are TRBV7-2 and TRBJ1-2; D is uncertain. CDR1 is SGHTA, CDR2 FQGNSA, per germline. Trimming removed 5 bases from V and 1 base from J, with 11 bases in between. The CDR3 spans 14 residues.

The rearrangement links TRBV6-6 to TRBJ2-1; the match to TRBD2 covers 8 bases. Losses at the gene ends were 7 bases for V and 4 bases for J; bases not matched to a gene: 12. This CDR3 is 16 amino acids long. Germline V lookup: CDR1 MNHNY, CDR2 SVGAGI (reference sequence). CDR3 protein: CASTPSTAGVYNEQFF. CDR3 coding DNA: TGTGCCAGCACCCCCTCGACAGCGGGAGTATACAATGAGCAGTTCTTC.

In this sample, this clonotype turned up a few times. Here the CDR3 DNA reads TGTGCCAGCAGCTTTCGGAATAATCTCCACGAGCAGTACTTC. It codes for CASSFRNNLHEQYF. The chain is built from TRBV7-8 and TRBJ2-7; no clear D. With 3 bases removed from V and 5 bases from J, the gap between germline ends came to 14 bases. Germline CDR1 SGHVS, CDR2 FQNEAQ. This CDR3 has 14 residues. The complete variable domain, with remaining parts taken from reference TRBV7-8 and TRBJ2-7, reads GAGVSQSPRYKVAKRGQDVALRCDPISGHVSLFWYQQALGQGPEFLTYFQNEAQLDKSGLPSDRFFAERPEGSVSTLKIQRTQQEDSAVYLCASSFRNNLHEQYFGPGTRLTVT.

This clonotype has more than one count but fewer than ten. The CDR3 region is CSARDLSRSSYNEQFF. CDR3 nucleotides: TGCAGTGCTAGAGATCTAAGCCGCTCCTCCTACAATGAGCAGTTCTTC. V usage is TRBV20-1 and J usage is TRBJ2-1; D gene uncertain. CDR3 length: 16 residues. From germline, CDR1 is DFQATT and CDR2 SNEGSKA (reference sequence). V lost 0 bases to trimming and J lost 0 bases, with 12 bases between them.

V gene TRBV30 combines with J gene TRBJ1-2; weak D call: TRBD1 (6 bases). The CDR3 has 15 residues. Trimming removed 1 base from V and 2 bases from J, with 14 bases in between. Germline V gene sequence: CDR1 GTSNPN, CDR2 SVGIG (reference sequence). CDR3 in DNA: TGTGCCTGGAGTGACGGACAGCTCCTAAACTATGGCTACACCTTC. Its translation: CAWSDGQLLNYGYTF.

This clonotype was counted a few times. The V and J genes are TRBV4-1 and TRBJ1-1; D remains ambiguous. The CDR3 is 15 residues long. Looked up from germline, CDR1 is MGHRA and CDR2 is YSYEKL. V lost 2 bases and J lost 0, with 10 bases in between. The CDR3 bases are TGCGCCAGCAGCCAATTTGAGAACTTGAACACTGAAGCTTTCTTT. Translated: CASSQFENLNTEAFF.

This rearrangement joins TRBV15 to TRBJ2-2, with D perhaps given as TRBD1 or TRBD2 (5 bases each). The CDR3 length is 13 residues. Germline CDR1 is LNHNV and CDR2 is YYDKDF (reference sequence). For the CDR3, the DNA is TGTGCGTCGGGGCGCCCGAACACCGGGGAGCTGTTTTTT. This gives the protein CASGRPNTGELFF.